This T cell receptor beta chain was sequenced during a study of CD8+CD57+ T cells in acquired aplastic anemia. Germline V gene lookup returns CDR1 MNHEY and CDR2 SVGAGI. The CDR3 totals 15 residues. V lost 0 bases to trimming and J lost 4 bases, with 12 bases between them. For CDR3 and TCR beta VDJ profiling, genomic DNA was the template used. One entry per CDR3 protein, called by TCRdb with MiXCR from the reads. Among about 81,000 distinct CDR3 sequences, roughly half were seen once, and the ten largest hold 65% to 70%. This clonotype has at least ten counts. Its antigen is as yet unknown. General study points: Shared by patients and controls, approximately 28 CD8+ CDR3s were abundant in patients.

The genes are TRBV6-5 and TRBJ1-2; no definite D call. The origin of this receptor is a human donor in good health, serving as a control. Sequenced sample: sorted CD4+, CD8+, or CD8+CD57+ T cells (not recorded which) from PBMCs. The CDR3 DNA sequence: TGTGCCAGCAGTTACTCGGTGGTAGTCACCTATGGCTACACCTTC. Its translation is CASSYSVVVTYGYTF.